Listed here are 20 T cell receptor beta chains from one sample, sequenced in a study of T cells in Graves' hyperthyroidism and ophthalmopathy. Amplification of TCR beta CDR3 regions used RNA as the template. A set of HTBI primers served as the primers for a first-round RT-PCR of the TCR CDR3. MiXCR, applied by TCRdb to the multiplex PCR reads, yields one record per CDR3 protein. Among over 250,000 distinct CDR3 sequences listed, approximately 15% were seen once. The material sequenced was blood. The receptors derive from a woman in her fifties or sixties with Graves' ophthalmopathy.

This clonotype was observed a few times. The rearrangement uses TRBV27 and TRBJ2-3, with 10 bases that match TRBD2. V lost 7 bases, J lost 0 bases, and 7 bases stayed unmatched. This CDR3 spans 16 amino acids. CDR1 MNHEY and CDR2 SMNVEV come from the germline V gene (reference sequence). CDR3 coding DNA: TGTGCCAGCACCCCCGGACTAGCGGATAGCACAGATACGCAGTATTTT. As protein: CASTPGLADSTDTQYF.

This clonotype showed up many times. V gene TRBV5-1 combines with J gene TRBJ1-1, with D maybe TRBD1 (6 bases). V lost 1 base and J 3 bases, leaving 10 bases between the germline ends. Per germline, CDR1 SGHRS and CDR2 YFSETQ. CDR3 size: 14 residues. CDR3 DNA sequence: TGCGCCAGCAGCTTGAGACAGGCGGACACTGAAGCTTTCTTT. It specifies CASSLRQADTEAFF. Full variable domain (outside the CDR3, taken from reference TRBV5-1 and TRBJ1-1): KAGVTQTPRYLIKTRGQQVTLSCSPISGHRSVSWYQQTPGQGLQFLFEYFSETQRNKGNFPGRFSGRQFSNSRSEMNVSTLELGDSALYLCASSLRQADTEAFFGQGTRLTVV.

DNA for the CDR3: TGTGCCAGCAGTAATTCGGGACAGGGGAATGGCTACACCTTC. It yields the protein CASSNSGQGNGYTF. V usage is TRBV2 and J usage is TRBJ1-2, with 10 nucleotides matching TRBD1. V lost 5 bases, J lost 6 bases, and 6 bases stayed unmatched. The CDR3 runs to 14 residues. Germline values: CDR1 SNHLY, CDR2 FYNNEI. Complete variable domain (other parts from reference TRBV2 and TRBJ1-2): EPEVTQTPSHQVTQMGQEVILRCVPISNHLYFYWYRQILGQKVEFLVSFYNNEISEKSEIFDDQFSVERPDGSNFTLKIRSTKLEDSAMYFCASSNSGQGNGYTFGSGTRLTVV.

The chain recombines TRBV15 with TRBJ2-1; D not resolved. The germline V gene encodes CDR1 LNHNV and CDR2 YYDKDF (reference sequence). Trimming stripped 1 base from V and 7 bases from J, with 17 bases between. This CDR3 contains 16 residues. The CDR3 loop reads CATSRGATTLPNEQFF. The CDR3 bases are TGTGCCACCAGCAGAGGCGCAACTACGTTACCAAATGAGCAGTTCTTC.

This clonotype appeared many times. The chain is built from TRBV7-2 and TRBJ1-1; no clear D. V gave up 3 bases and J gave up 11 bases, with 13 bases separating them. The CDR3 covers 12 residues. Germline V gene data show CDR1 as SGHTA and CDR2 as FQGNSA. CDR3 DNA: TGTGCCAGCAGCTTTGATGATCTGGGGGCTTTCTTT. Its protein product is CASSFDDLGAFF.

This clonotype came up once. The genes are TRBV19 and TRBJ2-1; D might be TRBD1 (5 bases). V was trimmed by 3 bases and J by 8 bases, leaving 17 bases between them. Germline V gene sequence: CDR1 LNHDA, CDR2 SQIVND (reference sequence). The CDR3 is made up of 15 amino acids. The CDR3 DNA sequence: TGTGCCAGTAGTATCATCGGACATGGGTTTTATGAGCAGTTCTTC. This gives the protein CASSIIGHGFYEQFF. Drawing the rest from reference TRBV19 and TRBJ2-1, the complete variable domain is DGGITQSPKYLFRKEGQNVTLSCEQNLNHDAMYWYRQDPGQGLRLIYYSQIVNDFQKGDIAEGYSVSREKKESFPLTVTSAQKNPTAFYLCASSIIGHGFYEQFFGPGTRLTVL.

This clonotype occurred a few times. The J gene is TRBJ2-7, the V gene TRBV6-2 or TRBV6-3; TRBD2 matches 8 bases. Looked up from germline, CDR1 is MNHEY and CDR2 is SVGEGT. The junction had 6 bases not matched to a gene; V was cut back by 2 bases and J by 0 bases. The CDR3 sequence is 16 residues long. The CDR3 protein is CASSYAAAGVSYEQYF. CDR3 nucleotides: TGTGCCAGCAGTTACGCGGCAGCGGGGGTCTCCTACGAGCAGTACTTC.

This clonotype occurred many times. CDR3 coding DNA: TGTGCCAGCAATCCGGGACTTTCCAACAATGAGCAGTTCTTC. Its protein is CASNPGLSNNEQFF. The chain carries TRBV2 and TRBJ2-1; the D gene is possibly TRBD2 (6 bases). Germline V gene data show CDR1 as SNHLY and CDR2 as FYNNEI. Trimming removed 7 bases from V and 5 bases from J, with 15 bases in between. The CDR3 length is 14 residues.

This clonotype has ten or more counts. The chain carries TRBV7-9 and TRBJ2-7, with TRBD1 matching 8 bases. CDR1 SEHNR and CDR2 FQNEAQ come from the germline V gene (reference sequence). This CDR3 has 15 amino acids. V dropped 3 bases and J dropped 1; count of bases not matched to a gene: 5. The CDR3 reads CASSLAGQGSYEQYF. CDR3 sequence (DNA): TGTGCCAGCAGCTTGGCTGGACAGGGTTCCTACGAGCAGTACTTC.

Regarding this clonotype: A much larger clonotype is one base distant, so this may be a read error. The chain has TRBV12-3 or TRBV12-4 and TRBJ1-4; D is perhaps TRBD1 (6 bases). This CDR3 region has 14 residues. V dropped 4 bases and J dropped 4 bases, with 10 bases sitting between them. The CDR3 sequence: CASSSGAVNEKLFF. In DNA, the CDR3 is TGTGCCAGCAGTTCGGGGGCGGTTAATGAAAAACTGTTTTTT.

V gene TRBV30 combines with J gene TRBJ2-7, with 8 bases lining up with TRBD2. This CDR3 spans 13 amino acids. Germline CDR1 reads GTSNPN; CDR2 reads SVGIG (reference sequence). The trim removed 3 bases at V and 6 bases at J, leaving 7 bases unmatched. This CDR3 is CAWSTGLEGEQYF. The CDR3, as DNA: TGTGCCTGGAGCACGGGACTAGAGGGCGAGCAGTACTTC. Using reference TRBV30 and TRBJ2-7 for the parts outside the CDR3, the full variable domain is SQTIHQWPATLVQPVGSPLSLECTVEGTSNPNLYWYRQAAGRGLQLLFYSVGIGQISSEVPQNLSASRPQDRQFILSSKKLLLSDSGFYLCAWSTGLEGEQYFGPGTRLTVT.

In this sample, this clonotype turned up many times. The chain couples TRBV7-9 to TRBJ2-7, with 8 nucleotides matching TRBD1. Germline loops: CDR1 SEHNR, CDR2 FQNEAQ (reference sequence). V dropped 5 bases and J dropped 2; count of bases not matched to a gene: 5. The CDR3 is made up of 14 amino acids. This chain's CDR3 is CASSHDRGAYEQYF. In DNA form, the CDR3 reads TGTGCCAGCAGCCACGACAGGGGAGCCTACGAGCAGTACTTC.

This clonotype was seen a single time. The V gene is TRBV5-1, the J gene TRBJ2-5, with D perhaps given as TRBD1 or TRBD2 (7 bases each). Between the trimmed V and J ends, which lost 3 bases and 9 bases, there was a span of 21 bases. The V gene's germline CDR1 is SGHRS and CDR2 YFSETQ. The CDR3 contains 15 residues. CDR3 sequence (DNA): TGCGCCAGCAGCTCAGGGGGGGGACTGGAGGAGGCCCAGTACTTC. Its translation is CASSSGGGLEEAQYF.

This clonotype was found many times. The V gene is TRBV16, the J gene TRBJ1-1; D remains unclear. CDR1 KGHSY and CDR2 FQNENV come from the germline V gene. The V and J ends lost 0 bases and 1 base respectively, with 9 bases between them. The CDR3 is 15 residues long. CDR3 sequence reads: CASSQSAGGNTEAFF. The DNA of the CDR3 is TGTGCCAGCAGCCAATCGGCTGGTGGGAACACTGAAGCTTTCTTT.

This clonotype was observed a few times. This CDR3 is CASSRGTGKANNEQFF. For the CDR3, the DNA is TGCGCCAGCAGCCGGGGGACAGGGAAAGCAAACAATGAGCAGTTCTTC. The rearrangement links TRBV4-3 to TRBJ2-1; TRBD1 agrees at 9 bases. Per germline, CDR1 LGHNA and CDR2 YSLEER. Trimming removed 4 bases from V and 5 bases from J; junction bases left unmatched: 9. This CDR3 has 16 amino acids.

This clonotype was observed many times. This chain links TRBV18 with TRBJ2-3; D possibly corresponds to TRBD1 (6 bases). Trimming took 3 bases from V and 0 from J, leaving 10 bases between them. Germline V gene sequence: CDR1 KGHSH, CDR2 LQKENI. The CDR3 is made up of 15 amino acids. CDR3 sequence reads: CASSPDRSSTDTQYF. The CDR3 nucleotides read TGTGCCAGCTCACCCGACAGGTCAAGCACAGATACGCAGTATTTT.

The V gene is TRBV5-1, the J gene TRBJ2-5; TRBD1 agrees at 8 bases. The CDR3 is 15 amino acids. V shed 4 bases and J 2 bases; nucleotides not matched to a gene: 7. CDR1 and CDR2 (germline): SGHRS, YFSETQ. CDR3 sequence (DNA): TGCGCCAGCAGCACCGGGGACAGGCGGCAAGAGACCCAGTACTTC. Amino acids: CASSTGDRRQETQYF.

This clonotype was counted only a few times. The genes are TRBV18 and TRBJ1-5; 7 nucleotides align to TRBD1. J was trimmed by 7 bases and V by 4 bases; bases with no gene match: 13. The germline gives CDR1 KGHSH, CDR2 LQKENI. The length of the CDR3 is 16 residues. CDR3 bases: TGTGCCAGCTCACAGAGCTCGACAGGGTTTGGGCAGCCCCAGCATTTT. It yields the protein CASSQSSTGFGQPQHF. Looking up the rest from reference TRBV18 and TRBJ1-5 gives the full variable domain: NAGVMQNPRHLVRRRGQEARLRCSPMKGHSHVYWYRQLPEEGLKFMVYLQKENIIDESGMPKERFSAEFPKEGPSILRIQQVVRGDSAAYFCASSQSSTGFGQPQHFGDGTRLSIL.

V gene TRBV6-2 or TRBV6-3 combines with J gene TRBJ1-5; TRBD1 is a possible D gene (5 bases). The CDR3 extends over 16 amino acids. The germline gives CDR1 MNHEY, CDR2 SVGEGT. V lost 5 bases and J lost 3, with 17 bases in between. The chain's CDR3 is CASSHMGQGFNQPQHF. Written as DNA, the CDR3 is TGTGCCAGCAGTCACATGGGGCAGGGCTTCAATCAGCCCCAGCATTTT.

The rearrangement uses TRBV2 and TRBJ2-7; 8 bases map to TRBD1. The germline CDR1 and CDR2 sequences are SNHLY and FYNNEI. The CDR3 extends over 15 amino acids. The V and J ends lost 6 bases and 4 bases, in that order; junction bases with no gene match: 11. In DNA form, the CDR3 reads TGTGCCAGCAGCGAAACAGGGGGTATCAAATACGAGCAGTACTTC. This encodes CASSETGGIKYEQYF.